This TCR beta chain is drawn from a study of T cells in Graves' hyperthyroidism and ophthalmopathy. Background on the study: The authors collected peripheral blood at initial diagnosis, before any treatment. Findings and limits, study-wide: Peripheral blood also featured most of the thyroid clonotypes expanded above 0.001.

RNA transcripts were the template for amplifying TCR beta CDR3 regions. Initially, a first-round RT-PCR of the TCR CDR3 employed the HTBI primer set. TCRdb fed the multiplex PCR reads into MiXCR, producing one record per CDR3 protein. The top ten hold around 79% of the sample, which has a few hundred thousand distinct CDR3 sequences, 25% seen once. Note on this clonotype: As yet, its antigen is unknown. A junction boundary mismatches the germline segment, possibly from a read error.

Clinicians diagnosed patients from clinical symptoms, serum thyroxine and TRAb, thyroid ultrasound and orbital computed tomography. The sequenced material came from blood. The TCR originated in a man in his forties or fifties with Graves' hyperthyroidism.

CDR3 in DNA: TGTGCCAGCAGCCTAGGGACAGGGGGCCACGTTATTGGGGAGCTGTTTTTT. This sequence encodes CASSLGTGGHVIGELFF. This chain uses TRBV13 with TRBJ2-2; 12 nucleotides line up with TRBD1. The germline V gene has CDR1 PRHDT and CDR2 FYEKMQ (reference sequence). The CDR3 length is 17 residues.